This T cell receptor (beta chain) was documented in a study of T cells in localized non-small cell lung cancer. Whole-study findings and limits: Adjacent lung exhibited a median of approximately 50 among the 100 most abundant tumor clones. Density of T cells in blood, when higher, went with longer overall survival. Owing to sequencing of a solitary tumor region, heterogeneity cannot be discounted.

Germline assignment: CDR1 SGHTA and CDR2 FQGNSA. CDR3 size: 14 residues. V lost 6 bases, J lost 2 bases, and 13 bases lay in between. Produced via immunoSEQ multiplex PCR; TCRdb's table is partial and in-frame only. Of 23,000 or so clones in the sample, approximately 83% were seen once. Of note for this clone: Its antigen is undetermined.

This sequence originates from a male donor at least 60 years old with stage II squamous cell lung carcinoma. Sequences were derived from peripheral blood, sampled before any cancer treatment. The genes are TRBV7-2 and TRBJ2-5; a possible D gene is TRBD2 (6 bases). The CDR3 here is CASRGPGVQETQYF. DNA of the CDR3: TGTGCCAGCAGGGGTCCGGGGGTACAAGAGACCCAGTACTTC.